The rows below give T cell receptor beta chains drawn from one sample of a study of technical replicates of blood from a handful of donors. Repertoires were generated with immunoSEQ multiplex PCR, while TCRdb's copy carries only in-frame clones and drops some. The sample yields 60,000 to 70,000 clones, about 98% seen once. Material for sequencing was T cells isolated from PBMCs. These receptors all come from a human donor in good health. The CDR3 runs from the conserved cysteine through the conserved F or W. The D gene is left open where the match is weak. Clone size is shown for a subset of rows, as once, few, many or a class of expanded clone.

j_call d_call clone_size v_call cdr3_nt cdr3_aa
TRBJ2-3 NA NA TRBV6-5 TGTGCCAGCAGCCCACCCCAGGGAGATACGCAGTATTTT CASSPPQGDTQYF
TRBJ1-1 NA NA TRBV6-5 TGTGCCAGCAGTCAACAGGGCTTCCTGAACACTGAAGCTTTCTTT CASSQQGFLNTEAFF
TRBJ1-1 NA NA TRBV9 TGTGCCAGCAGCGTTGGCAGAACGAACACTGAAGCTTTCTTT CASSVGRTNTEAFF
TRBJ2-6 NA NA TRBV6-1 TGTGCCAGCAGTGAAGCGCGGTACTCTGGGGCCAACGTCCTGACTTTC CASSEARYSGANVLTF
TRBJ2-5 NA NA TRBV25-1 TGTGCCAGCAGTGAATCGTCCCTAGCTTGGCAAGAGACCCAGTACTTC CASSESSLAWQETQYF
TRBJ1-1 NA NA TRBV6-5 TGTGCCAGCAGTTCAGGACAGAACACTGAAGCTTTCTTT CASSSGQNTEAFF
TRBJ2-5 TRBD1 NA TRBV18 TGTGCCAGCGGACGGGGACAGGTGGAGACCCAGTACTTC CASGRGQVETQYF
TRBJ1-1 NA NA TRBV5-1 TGCGCCAGCAGCTTGGGATTCGGCGGAAACACTGAAGCTTTCTTT CASSLGFGGNTEAFF
TRBJ1-2 TRBD1 NA TRBV6-1 TGTGCCAGCAGTGATGGGGGGACAGGGCTCTATGGCTACACCTTC CASSDGGTGLYGYTF
TRBJ2-3 NA NA TRBV21-1 TGTGCCAGCAGCAAAGCGGGCGGACTATTCGATACGCAGTATTTT CASSKAGGLFDTQYF
TRBJ1-2 TRBD1 NA TRBV7-2 TGTGCCAGCAGCTCCCAGCCGGGACAGATGGGCTACACCTTC CASSSQPGQMGYTF
TRBJ2-1 NA NA TRBV14 TGTGCCAGCAGCCAATCCAGCGGCAATGAGCAGTTCTTC CASSQSSGNEQFF
TRBJ1-6 NA once TRBV30 TGTGCCTGTCGGACCGTCGGGGACTATAATTCACCCCTCCACTTT CACRTVGDYNSPLHF
TRBJ2-7 TRBD1 NA TRBV20-1 TGCAGTGCTTTACACAGGGGCACGTACTTC CSALHRGTYF
TRBJ2-2 TRBD2 NA TRBV4-1 TGCGCCAGCAGCCACAGGCTAGCGGGAGTATCCGGGGAGCTGTTTTTT CASSHRLAGVSGELFF
TRBJ1-1 TRBD1 NA TRBV4-1 TGCGCCAGCAGGTTGGGACAGGGGATTACTGAAGCTTTCTTT CASRLGQGITEAFF
TRBJ1-2 TRBD1 NA TRBV6-5 TGTGCCAGCAGTTACGGACAGGAGCATGGCTACACCTTC CASSYGQEHGYTF